The rows below give T cell receptor beta chains drawn from one sample of a study of blood T cell repertoires in COVID-19. TCRdb's copy holds only in-frame clones and misses some; the assay was immunoSEQ multiplex PCR. The sample includes approximately 38,000 clones, just over 85% of them seen just once. Sequencing input: peripheral blood. These receptors came from a woman in her 70s with active COVID-19. The CDR3 runs from the conserved cysteine through the conserved F or W. Each record gives: D gene, clone size, J gene, V gene, CDR3 DNA, CDR3 protein. The D gene is left open where the match is weak. Rows give clone size only sometimes, using once, few, many, or a class for an expanded clone.

>.|.|TRBJ1-2|TRBV15
TGTGCCACCAGCAGAGATTTCAGGGTGCAAGGCTACACCTTC
CATSRDFRVQGYTF
>.|.|TRBJ2-5|TRBV5-1
TGCGCCAGCAGCTTTATAGGAGGAGAGACCCAGTACTTC
CASSFIGGETQYF
>.|.|TRBJ1-2|TRBV28
TGTGCCAGCAGCTCAAGCGGGGTTTCAGGAGGCTACACCTTC
CASSSSGVSGGYTF
>.|.|TRBJ1-2|TRBV6-2/TRBV6-3
TGTGCCAGCAGCTGGGGCGGAAGATCCCGAAACTATGGCTACACCTTC
CASSWGGRSRNYGYTF
>TRBD1|.|TRBJ2-1|TRBV5-4
TGTGCCAGCAGCTGGGGGTCAGGGGGCTCCTACAATGAGCAGTTCTTC
CASSWGSGGSYNEQFF
>.|few|TRBJ1-1|TRBV6-5
TGTGCCAGCAGCTGGGGACGGGGGGACACTGAAGCTTTCTTT
CASSWGRGDTEAFF
>.|.|TRBJ2-1|TRBV5-1
TGCGCCAGCAGCGTGGGCGTCGGGTCCTACAATGAGCAGTTCTTC
CASSVGVGSYNEQFF
>TRBD2|.|TRBJ2-1|TRBV6-1
TGTGCCAGCAGTGAATCGGTAGCGGGGGGGAATGAGCAGTTCTTC
CASSESVAGGNEQFF
>TRBD2|.|TRBJ2-3|TRBV11-1
TGTGCCAGCAGCCCCCGCCCGGGACTAGATGTAGATACGCAGTATTTT
CASSPRPGLDVDTQYF
>.|.|TRBJ1-3|TRBV3-1/TRBV3-2
TGTGCCAGCAGCCCCAGCGACTCTGGAAACACCATATATTTT
CASSPSDSGNTIYF
>.|.|TRBJ2-7|TRBV7-3
TGTGCCAGCAGCTTAGATCGCGCGATCTCCTACGAGCAGTACTTC
CASSLDRAISYEQYF
>TRBD2|few|TRBJ2-1|TRBV7-3
TGTGCCAGCAGCCCTAGCGGGAGCTCCTACAATGAGCAGTTCTTC
CASSPSGSSYNEQFF
>.|once|TRBJ2-5|TRBV11-2
TGTGCCAGCAGCCAAAACGGACTACCGGAAGAGACCCAGTACTTC
CASSQNGLPEETQYF